These T cell receptor beta chains were read from a single sample in a study of T cell repertoires in aging, cancer and after chemotherapy. TCRdb ran MiXCR on the multiplex PCR reads and lists one entry per CDR3 protein. The sample carries some 1,400 distinct CDR3 sequences, about a quarter recorded once. Sequencing used blood. The receptors derive from a human donor in good health. CDR3s include the opening cysteine and the closing phenylalanine or tryptophan. The D gene is left open where the match is weak. Clone size appears in some rows only: once, few, many, or a class for an expanded clone.

few,.,TRBV6-4,TRBJ1-1,CASSATDMTEAFF,TGTGCCAGCAGTGCGACAGACATGACTGAAGCTTTCTTT
.,TRBD2,TRBV20-1,TRBJ2-1,CSADSRAGGPGEQFF,TGCAGTGCCGACTCTAGAGCGGGAGGGCCAGGGGAGCAGTTCTTC
large,.,TRBV6-5,TRBJ1-1,CASRRTFGGTEAFF,TGTGCCAGCAGACGGACTTTTGGGGGCACTGAAGCTTTCTTT
medium-sized,.,TRBV6-1,TRBJ2-3,CASSPSGGGPDTQYF,TGTGCCAGCAGTCCTAGCGGAGGGGGTCCAGATACGCAGTATTTT
.,.,TRBV5-1,TRBJ1-3,CASSLGGVSSGNTIYF,TGCGCCAGCAGCTTGGGGGGGGTGAGCTCTGGAAACACCATATATTTT
medium-sized,TRBD2,TRBV5-6,TRBJ2-1,CASSLPGLAGYNEQFF,TGTGCCAGCAGCTTGCCGGGACTAGCGGGGTACAATGAGCAGTTCTTC
.,.,TRBV20-1,TRBJ2-1,CSARRGGTDNEQFF,TGCAGTGCCCGGAGAGGCGGGACCGACAATGAGCAGTTCTTC
few,TRBD1,TRBV7-2,TRBJ1-1,CASSFWGQGRTEAFF,TGTGCCAGCAGCTTCTGGGGACAGGGGAGAACTGAAGCTTTCTTT
large,TRBD1,TRBV29-1,TRBJ1-1,CSASDRGDTEAFF,TGCAGCGCAAGTGACAGGGGAGACACTGAAGCTTTCTTT
medium-sized,.,TRBV5-6,TRBJ2-1,CASSLFWGPDEQFF,TGTGCCAGCAGCTTGTTTTGGGGACCAGATGAGCAGTTCTTC
large,.,TRBV27,TRBJ2-2,CASSWWNTGELFF,TGTGCCAGCAGTTGGTGGAACACCGGGGAGCTGTTTTTT
large,.,TRBV12-3/TRBV12-4,TRBJ2-1,CASSPRDEQFF,TGTGCCAGCAGCCCACGGGATGAGCAGTTCTTC
.,TRBD2,TRBV28,TRBJ2-1,CASSFELAGAYNEQFF,TGTGCCAGCAGTTTTGAACTAGCGGGAGCGTACAATGAGCAGTTCTTC
large,.,TRBV6-6,TRBJ2-2,CASSLNTGELFF,TGTGCCAGCAGCTTGAACACCGGGGAGCTGTTTTTT
medium-sized,TRBD2,TRBV20-1,TRBJ2-1,CSAAGLAGGPGEQFF,TGCAGTGCCGCGGGGCTAGCGGGAGGGCCAGGGGAGCAGTTCTTC
.,.,TRBV20-1,TRBJ2-6,CSASTGSGANVLTF,TGCAGTGCTAGTACGGGCTCTGGGGCCAACGTCCTGACTTTC
large,TRBD1,TRBV6-5,TRBJ2-7,CASSKGRGLREQYF,TGTGCCAGCAGCAAAGGCAGGGGGCTGCGGGAGCAGTACTTC
few,.,TRBV11-2,TRBJ2-3,CASSYMGTPSTDTQYF,TGTGCCAGCAGCTATATGGGAACGCCTAGCACAGATACGCAGTATTTT
medium-sized,TRBD2,TRBV5-1,TRBJ2-3,CASSLMGGSADTQYF,TGCGCCAGCAGCCTTATGGGCGGGAGCGCAGATACGCAGTATTTT
.,.,TRBV28,TRBJ1-1,CASSTGHLNTEAFF,TGTGCCAGCAGTACCGGACACCTGAACACTGAAGCTTTCTTT
medium-sized,.,TRBV7-2,TRBJ1-2,CASSFSFSGYTF,TGTGCCAGCAGCTTCAGTTTCTCTGGCTACACCTTC
large,TRBD2,TRBV5-5,TRBJ2-1,CASSLGLAASYNEQFF,TGTGCCAGCAGCTTGGGACTAGCGGCCTCCTACAATGAGCAGTTCTTC
.,TRBD1,TRBV10-3,TRBJ2-7,CASGGQGNEQYF,TGTGCCAGCGGTGGACAGGGTAACGAGCAGTACTTC
large,.,TRBV15,TRBJ1-4,CATSREITDQGEKLFF,TGTGCCACCAGCAGAGAAATTACAGATCAAGGTGAAAAACTGTTTTTT
.,.,TRBV18,TRBJ2-6,CASSPRGTSSGANVLTF,TGTGCCAGCTCACCACGCGGGACAAGTTCTGGGGCCAACGTCCTGACTTTC
medium-sized,TRBD1,TRBV27,TRBJ1-2,CASRTLGQGAYGYTF,TGTGCCAGCAGAACCTTGGGACAGGGGGCCTATGGCTACACCTTC
.,.,TRBV5-1,TRBJ2-2,CASAEGVTGELFF,TGCGCCAGTGCGGAGGGCGTGACCGGGGAGCTGTTTTTT
large,.,TRBV6-1,TRBJ2-7,CASRGTFSSYEQYF,TGTGCCAGCAGGGGGACGTTCAGCTCCTACGAGCAGTACTTC
.,TRBD1,TRBV24-1,TRBJ1-5,CATSDVQGRPQHF,TGTGCCACCAGTGATGTACAGGGGAGGCCCCAGCATTTT
few,.,TRBV27,TRBJ2-5,CASSSVIGMGETQYF,TGTGCCAGCAGCTCAGTAATTGGTATGGGGGAGACCCAGTACTTC
.,TRBD1,TRBV11-1,TRBJ1-6,CASSETGSYNSPLHF,TGTGCCAGCAGCGAGACAGGGTCCTATAATTCACCCCTCCACTTT
.,.,TRBV5-1,TRBJ1-4,CASSLGRTNKKLFF,TGCGCCAGCAGCTTGGGGAGAACTAATAAAAAACTGTTTTTT
large,.,TRBV29-1,TRBJ1-5,CSVTVGGQPQHF,TGCAGCGTTACAGTGGGGGGTCAGCCCCAGCATTTT
few,.,TRBV20-1,TRBJ2-7,CSAATWQNSYEQYF,TGCAGTGCGGCAACTTGGCAGAACTCCTACGAGCAGTACTTC
.,.,TRBV7-3,TRBJ2-6,CASSPYVLSGANVLTF,TGTGCCAGCAGCCCCTACGTCCTCTCTGGGGCCAACGTCCTGACTTTC
medium-sized,.,TRBV6-5,TRBJ1-1,CASSYPPETFF,TGTGCCAGCAGTTACCCCCCGGAAACTTTCTTT
large,.,TRBV6-5,TRBJ1-2,CASSYSKSRKDYGYTF,TGTGCCAGCAGTTACTCGAAAAGTCGGAAGGACTATGGCTACACCTTC
medium-sized,.,TRBV6-2/TRBV6-3,TRBJ1-2,CASRSPGQERGYTF,TGTGCCAGCAGATCACCGGGACAAGAGAGAGGCTACACCTTC
medium-sized,.,TRBV18,TRBJ2-5,CASSASRNQETQYF,TGTGCCAGCTCAGCGTCGAGAAACCAAGAGACCCAGTACTTC
large,.,TRBV19,TRBJ1-2,CASSPDAVSGYTF,TGTGCCAGTAGTCCCGACGCCGTCTCTGGCTACACCTTC
few,TRBD2,TRBV5-4,TRBJ2-5,CASSGSGRLGSETQYF,TGTGCCAGCAGCGGAAGCGGGAGGTTGGGGTCGGAGACCCAGTACTTC
.,.,TRBV12-3/TRBV12-4,TRBJ1-1,CASRGGLNTEAFF,TGTGCCAGCAGGGGGGGTTTAAACACTGAAGCTTTCTTT
.,.,TRBV7-2,TRBJ2-3,CASSPWADTQYF,TGTGCCAGCTCCCCGTGGGCAGATACGCAGTATTTT
.,.,TRBV27,TRBJ2-1,CARRQGGHLEVYEQFF,TGTGCCAGAAGACAGGGAGGCCATTTGGAGGTTTACGAGCAGTTCTTC
medium-sized,.,TRBV19,TRBJ1-1,CASRMSRATEAFF,TGTGCCAGTAGAATGAGCAGGGCTACTGAAGCTTTCTTT
large,TRBD1,TRBV11-3,TRBJ1-1,CASSLRGQGHTEAFF,TGTGCCAGCAGCTTAAGGGGACAGGGGCACACTGAAGCTTTCTTT
large,.,TRBV19,TRBJ1-2,CASSIPDTVTRGYTF,TGTGCCAGTAGTATACCAGACACGGTTACCAGGGGCTACACCTTC
.,.,TRBV20-1,TRBJ2-5,CSPYQGGGGETQYF,TGCAGTCCATACCAGGGAGGGGGTGGGGAGACCCAGTACTTC
medium-sized,.,TRBV7-9,TRBJ1-4,CAIYRVEKLFF,TGTGCCATATACAGGGTTGAAAAACTGTTTTTT
large,.,TRBV18,TRBJ2-1,CASSQRTDNEQFF,TGTGCCAGCTCACAACGGACGGACAATGAGCAGTTCTTC
medium-sized,.,TRBV6-2/TRBV6-3,TRBJ2-1,CASRDYNEQFF,TGTGCCAGCAGAGATTACAATGAGCAGTTCTTC
large,.,TRBV6-5,TRBJ1-6,CASRPAQGRDNSPLHF,TGTGCCAGCAGACCCGCACAGGGCCGAGATAATTCACCCCTCCACTTT
few,.,TRBV11-3,TRBJ1-2,CASTLTITANYGYTF,TGTGCCAGCACCCTCACAATAACAGCTAACTATGGCTACACCTTC
.,.,TRBV5-1,TRBJ2-1,CASSLGGSVLNEQFF,TGCGCCAGCAGCTTAGGGGGGTCGGTCCTCAATGAGCAGTTCTTC
large,.,TRBV6-6,TRBJ1-6,CASTGVAANSPLHF,TGTGCCAGCACCGGCGTCGCCGCCAATTCACCCCTCCACTTT
.,.,TRBV5-1,TRBJ2-1,CASSMGGRGGLNKQFF,TGCGCCAGCAGCATGGGGGGGCGGGGTGGTCTCAATAAGCAGTTCTTC